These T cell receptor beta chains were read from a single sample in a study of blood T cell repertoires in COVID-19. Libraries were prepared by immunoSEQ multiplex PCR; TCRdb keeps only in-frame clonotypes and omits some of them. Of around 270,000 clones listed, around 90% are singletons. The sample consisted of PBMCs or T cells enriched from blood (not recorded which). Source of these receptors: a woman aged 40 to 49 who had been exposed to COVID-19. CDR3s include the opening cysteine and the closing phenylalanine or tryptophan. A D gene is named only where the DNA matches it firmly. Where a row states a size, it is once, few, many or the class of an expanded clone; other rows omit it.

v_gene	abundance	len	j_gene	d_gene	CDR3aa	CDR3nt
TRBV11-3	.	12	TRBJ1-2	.	CASSLNGYGYTF	TGTGCCAGCAGCTTAAACGGCTATGGCTACACCTTC
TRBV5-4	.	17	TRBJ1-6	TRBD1	CASSLGGQGVDNSPLHF	TGTGCCAGCAGCTTGGGAGGTCAGGGGGTGGATAATTCACCCCTCCACTTT
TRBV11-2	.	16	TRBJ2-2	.	CASSLRAFANTGELFF	TGTGCCAGCAGTTTGCGGGCATTCGCGAACACCGGGGAGCTGTTTTTT
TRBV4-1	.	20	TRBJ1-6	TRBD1	CASSHPGKPGQRQPHTTLHF	TGCGCCAGCAGCCACCCCGGAAAACCGGGACAGCGCCAACCTCATACTACCCTCCACTTT
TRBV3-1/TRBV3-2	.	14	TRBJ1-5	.	CASSQGQGNQPQHF	TGTGCCAGCAGCCAGGGACAAGGCAATCAGCCCCAGCATTTT
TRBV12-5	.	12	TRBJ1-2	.	CASGLQGYGYTF	TGTGCTAGTGGCCTACAGGGCTATGGCTACACCTTC
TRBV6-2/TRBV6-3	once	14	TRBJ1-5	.	CASSYSSGGQPQHF	TGTGCCAGCAGTTACTCGAGCGGGGGCCAGCCCCAGCATTTT
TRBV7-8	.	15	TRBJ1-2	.	CASSLERAGLYGYTF	TGTGCCAGCAGCTTAGAAAGGGCGGGACTCTATGGCTACACCTTC
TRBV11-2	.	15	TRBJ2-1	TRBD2	CASSLALAGVNEQFF	TGTGCCAGCAGCTTAGCGCTAGCGGGGGTGAATGAGCAGTTCTTC
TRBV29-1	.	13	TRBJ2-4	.	CSVSQVAKNIQYF	TGCAGCGTTTCTCAGGTAGCCAAAAACATTCAGTACTTC
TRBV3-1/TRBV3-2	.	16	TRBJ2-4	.	CASSPNGGLAKNIQYF	TGTGCCAGCAGCCCTAACGGGGGACTAGCCAAAAACATTCAGTACTTC
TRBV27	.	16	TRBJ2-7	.	CASSLSPNRATYEQYF	TGTGCCAGCAGTTTATCCCCCAACAGGGCAACCTACGAGCAGTACTTC
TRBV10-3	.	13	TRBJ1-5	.	CATSQENNQPQHF	TGTGCCACTTCACAGGAAAACAATCAGCCCCAGCATTTT
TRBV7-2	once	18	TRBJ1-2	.	CASSLGQGLRISNYGYTF	TGTGCCAGCAGCTTAGGGCAGGGGTTAAGGATTAGTAACTATGGCTACACCTTC
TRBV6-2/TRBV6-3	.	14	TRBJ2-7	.	CASSYRQVPYEQYF	TGTGCCAGCAGTTACAGGCAGGTCCCCTACGAGCAGTACTTC
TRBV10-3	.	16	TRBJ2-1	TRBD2	CAISQPGTSGADEQFF	TGTGCCATCAGTCAACCTGGGACTAGCGGGGCGGATGAGCAGTTCTTC
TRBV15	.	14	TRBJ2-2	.	CATSSWEFTGELFF	TGTGCCACCAGCAGTTGGGAGTTCACCGGGGAGCTGTTTTTT
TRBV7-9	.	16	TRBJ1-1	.	CASSLPGGYLNTEAFF	TGTGCCAGCAGCCTCCCGGGGGGATACCTGAACACTGAAGCTTTCTTT
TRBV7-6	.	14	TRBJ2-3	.	CASSLAGWGDTQYF	TGTGCCAGCAGCTTAGCAGGATGGGGCGATACGCAGTATTTT
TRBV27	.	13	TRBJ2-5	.	CASSLSFRETQYF	TGTGCCAGCAGTTTATCGTTCCGGGAGACCCAGTACTTC
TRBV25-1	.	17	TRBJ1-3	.	CASSEFGEPSSGNTIYF	TGTGCCAGCAGTGAATTTGGAGAGCCAAGCTCTGGAAACACCATATATTTT
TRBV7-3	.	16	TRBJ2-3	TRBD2	CASSSGLAGHTDTQYF	TGTGCCAGCAGCTCCGGACTAGCGGGCCACACAGATACGCAGTATTTT
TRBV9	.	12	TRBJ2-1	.	CASSVFNNEQFF	TGTGCCAGCAGCGTCTTTAACAATGAGCAGTTCTTC
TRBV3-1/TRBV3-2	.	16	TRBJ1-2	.	CASSQGGQGGAGGYTF	TGTGCCAGCAGCCAAGGGGGTCAAGGGGGAGCCGGAGGCTACACCTTC
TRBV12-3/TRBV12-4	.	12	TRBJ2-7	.	CASSLGRDQQYF	TGTGCCAGCAGTTTAGGGAGGGACCAGCAGTACTTC
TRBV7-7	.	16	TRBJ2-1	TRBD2	CASSSTGGEGRNEQFF	TGTGCTAGCAGCTCCACGGGGGGAGAGGGGCGGAATGAGCAGTTCTTC
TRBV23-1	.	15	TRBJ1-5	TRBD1	CASSLGTGMNQPQHF	TGCGCCAGCAGTCTTGGGACAGGGATGAATCAGCCCCAGCATTTT
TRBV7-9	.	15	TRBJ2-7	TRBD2	CASSSRGSSSYEQYF	TGTGCCAGCAGCTCGCGGGGGTCTTCCTCCTACGAGCAGTACTTC
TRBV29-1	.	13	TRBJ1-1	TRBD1	CSARDREGTEAFF	TGCAGCGCGCGGGACAGGGAGGGTACTGAAGCTTTCTTT
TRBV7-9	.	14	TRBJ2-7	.	CASTPPGPSYEQYF	TGTGCCAGCACCCCGCCAGGGCCCTCCTACGAGCAGTACTTC
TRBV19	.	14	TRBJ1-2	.	CASSTGDTHYGYTF	TGTGCCAGTAGTACTGGGGACACTCACTATGGCTACACCTTC
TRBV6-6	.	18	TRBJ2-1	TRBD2	CASSPGLGANLIGNEQFF	TGTGCCAGCAGTCCGGGACTAGGTGCTAACTTGATCGGCAATGAGCAGTTCTTC
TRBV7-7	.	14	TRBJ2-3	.	CASSLGGPADTQYF	TGTGCTAGCAGCTTGGGGGGGCCGGCAGATACGCAGTATTTT
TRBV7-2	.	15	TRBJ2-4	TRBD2	CASSLVGGVRNIQYF	TGTGCCAGCAGCTTAGTTGGGGGGGTAAGAAACATTCAGTACTTC
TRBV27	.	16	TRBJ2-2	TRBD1	CASSSRDSYSTGELFF	TGTGCCAGCTCGTCCCGGGACAGTTATTCCACCGGGGAGCTGTTTTTT
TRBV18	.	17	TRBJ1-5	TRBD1	CASSPLRRDRGNQPQHF	TGTGCCAGCTCACCATTGAGACGGGACAGGGGAAATCAGCCCCAGCATTTT
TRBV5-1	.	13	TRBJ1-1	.	CASSLLLNTEAFF	TGCGCCAGCAGCTTGCTATTGAACACTGAAGCTTTCTTT
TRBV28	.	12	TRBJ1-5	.	CASNRERQPQHF	TGTGCCAGCAACCGGGAGCGGCAGCCCCAGCATTTT
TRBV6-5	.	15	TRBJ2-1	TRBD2	CASSYSLADYNEQFF	TGTGCCAGCAGTTACTCCCTAGCGGATTACAATGAGCAGTTCTTC